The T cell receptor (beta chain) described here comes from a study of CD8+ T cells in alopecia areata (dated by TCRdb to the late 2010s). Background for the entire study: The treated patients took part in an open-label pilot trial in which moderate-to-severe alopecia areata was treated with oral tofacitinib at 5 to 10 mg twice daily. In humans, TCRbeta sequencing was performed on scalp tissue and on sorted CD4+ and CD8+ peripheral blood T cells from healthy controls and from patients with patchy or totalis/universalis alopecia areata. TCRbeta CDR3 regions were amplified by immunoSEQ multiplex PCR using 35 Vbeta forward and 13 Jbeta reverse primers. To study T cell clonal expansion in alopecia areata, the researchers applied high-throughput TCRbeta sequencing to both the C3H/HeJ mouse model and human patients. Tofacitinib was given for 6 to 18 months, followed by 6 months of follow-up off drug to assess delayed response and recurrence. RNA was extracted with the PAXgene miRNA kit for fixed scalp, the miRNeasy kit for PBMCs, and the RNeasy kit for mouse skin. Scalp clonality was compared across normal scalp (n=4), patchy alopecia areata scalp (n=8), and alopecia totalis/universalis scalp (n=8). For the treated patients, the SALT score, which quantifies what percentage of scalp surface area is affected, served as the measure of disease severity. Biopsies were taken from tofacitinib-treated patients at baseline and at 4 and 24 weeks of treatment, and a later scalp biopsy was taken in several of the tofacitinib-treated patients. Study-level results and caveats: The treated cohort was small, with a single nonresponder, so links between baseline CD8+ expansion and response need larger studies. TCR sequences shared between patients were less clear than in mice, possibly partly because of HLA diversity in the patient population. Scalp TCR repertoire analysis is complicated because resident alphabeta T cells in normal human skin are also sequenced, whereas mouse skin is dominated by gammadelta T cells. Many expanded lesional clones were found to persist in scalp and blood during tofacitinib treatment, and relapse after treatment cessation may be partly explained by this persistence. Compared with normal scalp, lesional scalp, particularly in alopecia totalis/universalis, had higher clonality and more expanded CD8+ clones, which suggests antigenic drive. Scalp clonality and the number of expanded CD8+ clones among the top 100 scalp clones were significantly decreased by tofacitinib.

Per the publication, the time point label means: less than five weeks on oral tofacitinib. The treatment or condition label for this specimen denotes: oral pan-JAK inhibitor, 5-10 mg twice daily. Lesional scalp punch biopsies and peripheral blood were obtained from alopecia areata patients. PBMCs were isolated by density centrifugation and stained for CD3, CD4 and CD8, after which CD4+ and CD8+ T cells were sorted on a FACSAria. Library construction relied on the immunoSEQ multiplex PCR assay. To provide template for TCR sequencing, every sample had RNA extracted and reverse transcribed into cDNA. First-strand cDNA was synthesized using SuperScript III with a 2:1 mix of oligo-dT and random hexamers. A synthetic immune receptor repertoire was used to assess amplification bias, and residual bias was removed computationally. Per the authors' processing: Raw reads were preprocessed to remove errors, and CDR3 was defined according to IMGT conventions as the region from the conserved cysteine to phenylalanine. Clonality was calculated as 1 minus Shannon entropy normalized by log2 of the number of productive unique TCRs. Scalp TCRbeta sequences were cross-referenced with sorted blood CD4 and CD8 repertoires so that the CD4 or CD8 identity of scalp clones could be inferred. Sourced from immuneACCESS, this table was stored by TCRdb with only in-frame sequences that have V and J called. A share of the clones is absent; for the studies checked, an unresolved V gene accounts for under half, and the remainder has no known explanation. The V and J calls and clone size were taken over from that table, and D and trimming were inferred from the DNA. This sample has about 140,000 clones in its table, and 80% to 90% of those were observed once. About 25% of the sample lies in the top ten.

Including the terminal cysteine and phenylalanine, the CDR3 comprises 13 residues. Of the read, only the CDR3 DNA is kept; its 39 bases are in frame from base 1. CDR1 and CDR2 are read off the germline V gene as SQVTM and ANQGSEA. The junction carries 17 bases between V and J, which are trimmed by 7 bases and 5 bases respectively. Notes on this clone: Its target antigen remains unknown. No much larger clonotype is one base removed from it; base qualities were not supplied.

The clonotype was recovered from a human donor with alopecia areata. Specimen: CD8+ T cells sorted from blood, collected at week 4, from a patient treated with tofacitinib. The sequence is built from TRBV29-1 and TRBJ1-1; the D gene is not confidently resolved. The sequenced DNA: TGCAGCGCAGACCGGACGGTTAGAACTGAAGCTTTCTTT. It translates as CSADRTVRTEAFF.